This T cell receptor (beta chain) was recorded in a study of a mutant IDH1 vaccine in newly diagnosed glioma. This clone ranks as medium-sized. Its antigen is not known. CDR3 size: 14 residues. The ends were cut back, 0 bases at V and 3 bases at J, with 8 bases in the middle. CDR1 is SNHLY, CDR2 FYNNEI, per germline. TCRdb keeps only in-frame clones here, not all; method: immunoSEQ multiplex PCR. The top ten hold about 12% of the sample, which has some 36,000 clones, roughly 80% seen once. Sample time point: week 5, during vaccination. Mutant IDH1 20-mer peptide, at 300 ug, made up each vaccine dose, with topical imiquimod.

The sequencing here drew on PBMCs, taken from a glioma patient whose treatment included an IDH1 peptide vaccine. This chain connects TRBV2 to TRBJ1-1; D ambiguous. This receptor was identified in a man between 45 and 60 years old with glioma. Here the CDR3 DNA reads TGTGCCAGCAGTGAAGCGCGAGGGTACACTGAAGCTTTCTTT. Residues: CASSEARGYTEAFF.